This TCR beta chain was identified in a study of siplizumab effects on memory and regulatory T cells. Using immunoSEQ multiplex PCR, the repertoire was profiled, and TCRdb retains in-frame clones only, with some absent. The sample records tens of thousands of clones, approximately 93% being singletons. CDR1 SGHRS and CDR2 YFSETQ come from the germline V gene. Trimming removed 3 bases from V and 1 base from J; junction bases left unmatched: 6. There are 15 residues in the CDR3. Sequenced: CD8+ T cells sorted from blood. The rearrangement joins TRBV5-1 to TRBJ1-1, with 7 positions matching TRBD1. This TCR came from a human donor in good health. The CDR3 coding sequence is TGCGCCAGCAGCTCGACAGGGAGTGAGAACACTGAAGCTTTCTTT. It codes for CASSSTGSENTEAFF.